Below, 32 T cell receptor beta chains from the same sample are listed, as sequenced in a study of cytomegalovirus exposure and HLA in healthy donors. PCR employed 60 Vbeta and 13 Jbeta primers. TCRdb's copy holds only in-frame clones and misses some; the assay was immunoSEQ multiplex PCR. Among 100,000 to 150,000 clones listed, around four fifths were seen once. Sequences were obtained from PBMCs. These receptors came from a female donor in good health and CMV-seronegative.

The DNA for the CDR3 is TGTGCCATCAGTGAGTCCGTCGACTCTATCACTGAAGCTTTCTTT. It specifies CAISESVDSITEAFF. V gene TRBV10-3 combines with J gene TRBJ1-1; no reliable D call. The germline CDR1 and CDR2 sequences are ENHRY and SYGVKD. V was pared by 0 bases and J by 4 bases, with 12 bases between. The CDR3 contains 15 residues.

Written as DNA, the CDR3 is TGTGCCAGCAGCTCGCCTGGACTAGCGGGAATCTACGAGCAGTACTTC. This encodes CASSSPGLAGIYEQYF. The chain carries TRBV5-4 and TRBJ2-7, with 12 positions matching TRBD2. The CDR3 runs 16 residues. CDR1 and CDR2 (germline): SGHNT, YYREEE (reference sequence). The junction had 7 bases not matched to a gene; V was cut back by 3 bases and J by 3 bases.

V and J are TRBV18 and TRBJ1-4, with a tentative D call TRBD1 (5 bases). CDR3 length: 17 residues. The V gene's germline CDR1 is KGHSH and CDR2 LQKENI. V lost 3 bases and J lost 0, with 14 bases in between. Here the CDR3 DNA reads TGTGCCAGCTCACCGACGCCGCAGGGTTCAACTAATGAAAAACTGTTTTTT. Its protein is CASSPTPQGSTNEKLFF.

This rearrangement joins TRBV7-9 to TRBJ1-1; TRBD1 aligns across 8 bases. The junction had 8 bases not matched to a gene; V was cut back by 5 bases and J by 6 bases. Germline CDR1 SEHNR, CDR2 FQNEAQ (reference sequence). The CDR3 runs 14 residues. The CDR3 reads CASSLQGAEPEAFF. CDR3 DNA sequence: TGTGCCAGCAGCCTCCAGGGGGCCGAGCCTGAAGCTTTCTTT.

V gene TRBV6-1 combines with J gene TRBJ2-7; 7 nucleotides agree with TRBD1. CDR1 is MNHNS, CDR2 SASEGT, per germline. This CDR3 has 14 residues. J was trimmed by 0 bases and V by 8 bases; bases with no gene match: 7. This CDR3 reads CASSRGTDSYEQYF. For the CDR3, the DNA is TGTGCCAGCTCCCGAGGGACAGACTCCTACGAGCAGTACTTC.

J is TRBJ1-5 and V is TRBV6-1; 7 bases match TRBD1. The CDR3 extends over 14 amino acids. Trimming cost V 2 bases and J 5 bases; bases outside gene matches: 3. Germline loops: CDR1 MNHNS, CDR2 SASEGT. The CDR3 DNA follows: TGTGCCAGCAGTGAACAGGGGGTTTATCAGCCCCAGCATTTT. It is translated as CASSEQGVYQPQHF.

CDR3 DNA: TGTGCCAGCAGATCCCTCCAGGGGTATGGCTACACCTTC. Translating gives CASRSLQGYGYTF. The rearrangement joins TRBV27 to TRBJ1-2, with D tentatively TRBD1 (6 bases). Germline assignment: CDR1 MNHEY and CDR2 SMNVEV (reference sequence). V was pared by 6 bases and J by 5 bases, with 13 bases between. CDR3 size: 13 residues.

CDR3 nucleotides: TGCGCCAGCAGCGACCGGGACAGGGGGCGGGACACTGAAGCTTTCTTT. This sequence encodes CASSDRDRGRDTEAFF. The chain joins TRBV5-1 to TRBJ1-1, with 12 bases lining up with TRBD1. The V gene end was trimmed by 4 bases and the J gene end by 3 bases; junction bases not matched to a gene: 7. The CDR3 is made up of 16 amino acids. Per the germline V gene, CDR1 is SGHRS and CDR2 is YFSETQ.

This clone was observed a single time. The gene calls are TRBV5-6 and TRBJ2-5, with D tentatively TRBD2 (5 bases). The end of the DNA is better explained by TRBJ2-7, so the J call may be wrong. The germline V gene has CDR1 SGHDT and CDR2 YYEEEE. The CDR3 has 15 residues. Here the CDR3 reads CASSDRGWPPYEQYF. The CDR3 nucleotides read TGTGCCAGCAGCGACCGGGGTTGGCCCCCCTACGAGCAGTACTTC.

The rearrangement uses TRBV19 and TRBJ2-7; D is unresolved. This CDR3 has 15 amino acids. Per germline, CDR1 LNHDA and CDR2 SQIVND (reference sequence). V gave up 1 base and J gave up 0 bases, with 10 bases separating them. The CDR3: CASSIGLESSYEQYF. CDR3 nucleotides: TGTGCCAGTAGTATAGGATTAGAGAGCTCCTACGAGCAGTACTTC.

The V gene is TRBV7-9, the J gene TRBJ2-7, with TRBD1 as a possible D gene (6 bases). Looked up from germline, CDR1 is SEHNR and CDR2 is FQNEAQ (reference sequence). The CDR3 loop spans 14 amino acids. Trimming took off 5 bases at V and 2 bases at J, with 13 bases between the two ends. The CDR3 DNA is TGTGCCAGCAGCCCAACCGGGACACCCTACGAGCAGTACTTC. Translating it yields CASSPTGTPYEQYF.

This chain links TRBV5-6 with TRBJ2-5; 8 positions agree with TRBD1. This CDR3 spans 15 amino acids. The germline CDR1 and CDR2 sequences are SGHDT and YYEEEE. Trimming at V came to 4 bases and at J to 4 bases, leaving 9 bases not matched to a gene. The CDR3 sequence: CASSRTPGGAETQYF. The CDR3 DNA reads as TGTGCCAGCAGCAGAACCCCAGGGGGCGCAGAGACCCAGTACTTC.

The chain combines TRBV28 with TRBJ2-3; 7 nucleotides line up with TRBD2. The V gene end was trimmed by 6 bases and the J gene end by 0 bases; junction bases not matched to a gene: 6. Germline assignment: CDR1 MDHEN and CDR2 SYDVKM. This CDR3 region has 15 residues. CDR3 amino acids: CASRGRAPSTDTQYF. CDR3 DNA sequence: TGTGCCAGCAGGGGGAGGGCCCCAAGCACAGATACGCAGTATTTT.

The rearrangement links TRBV5-1 to TRBJ2-3, with D perhaps matching TRBD1 (5 bases). The CDR3 is made up of 14 amino acids. The germline V and J ends were trimmed by 2 bases and 0 bases, with 7 bases remaining between them. In germline, CDR1 is SGHRS, CDR2 YFSETQ. This CDR3 reads CASSLGVSTDTQYF. The CDR3 region has the DNA TGCGCCAGCAGCTTAGGGGTGAGCACAGATACGCAGTATTTT.

This clone was seen a handful of times. Other nucleotide sequences in the sample specify the same CDR3. This chain joins TRBV7-2 and TRBJ1-2, with 7 bases fitting TRBD1. Germline trimming cut 4 bases from V and 4 bases from J; bases unmatched to any gene: 3. Per the germline V gene, CDR1 is SGHTA and CDR2 is FQGNSA. CDR3 length: 13 residues. The CDR3 reads CASSSNRGYGYTF. The CDR3 DNA reads TGTGCCAGCAGCTCGAACAGGGGCTATGGCTACACCTTC.

The V gene is TRBV14, the J gene TRBJ1-2; TRBD1 aligns across 8 bases. J gave up 5 bases and V 6 bases, and 2 bases lay outside the gene matches. The V gene's germline CDR1 is SGHDN and CDR2 FVKESK. The CDR3 runs 12 residues. CDR3 DNA: TGTGCCAGCAGGGACAGGGAATATGGCTACACCTTC. Encoded protein: CASRDREYGYTF.

The chain is built from TRBV5-4 and TRBJ2-2; tentatively, D is TRBD1 (5 bases). Germline values: CDR1 SGHNT, CDR2 YYREEE (reference sequence). CDR3 length equals 13 residues. V was pared by 4 bases and J by 7 bases, with 11 bases between. The CDR3 nucleotides are TGTGCCAGCAGCGCAGAAAGGGGCGGGGAGCTGTTTTTT. It encodes CASSAERGGELFF.

The rearrangement joins TRBV18 to TRBJ2-4; 10 nucleotides match TRBD2. Looked up from germline, CDR1 is KGHSH and CDR2 is LQKENI. V lost 3 bases and J lost 11; bases outside the gene matches: 4. CDR3 length: 13 residues. This chain's CDR3 is CASSPSGRTLQYF. The CDR3 DNA sequence: TGTGCCAGCTCACCTAGCGGGAGGACCCTTCAGTACTTC.

J is TRBJ2-3 and V is TRBV5-1; 10 nucleotides match TRBD2. Trimming removed 2 bases from V and 2 bases from J; junction bases left unmatched: 8. CDR1 and CDR2 (germline): SGHRS, YFSETQ. The CDR3 loop spans 17 amino acids. The CDR3 DNA reads TGCGCCAGCAGCTTACCACTAGCGGGAATCATCACAGATACGCAGTATTTT. The encoded protein is CASSLPLAGIITDTQYF.

V is TRBV7-9 and J is TRBJ2-1; 8 bases line up with TRBD1. The CDR3 has 13 amino acids. The germline gives CDR1 SEHNR, CDR2 FQNEAQ (reference sequence). V lost 5 bases to trimming and J lost 9 bases; unmatched junction nucleotides: 6. The CDR3 DNA follows: TGTGCCAGCAGCAGACAGGGGCCGGGTGAGCAGTTCTTC. Its protein is CASSRQGPGEQFF.

The rearrangement links TRBV4-1 to TRBJ2-4, with 9 nucleotides matching TRBD1. The CDR3 is 18 amino acids. V shed 0 bases, J shed 9 bases, and the junction held 15 bases outside the gene matches. Per germline, CDR1 MGHRA and CDR2 YSYEKL. This CDR3 reads CASSQEYSGTGSLSIQYF. CDR3 DNA: TGCGCCAGCAGCCAAGAATATTCTGGGACAGGGAGCCTGAGCATTCAGTACTTC.

This clone was seen once. The chain has TRBV30 and TRBJ2-7, with D tentatively TRBD2 (7 bases). The CDR3 is 13 amino acids. CDR1 and CDR2 (germline): GTSNPN, SVGIG (reference sequence). V was pared by 3 bases and J by 2 bases, with 11 bases between. Here the CDR3 DNA reads TGTGCCTGGAGCGCCGGGGGGCCCTACGAGCAGTACTTC. Translation: CAWSAGGPYEQYF.

This clone was observed a handful of times. This chain joins TRBV7-9 and TRBJ2-1, with TRBD2 matching 9 bases. The CDR3 has 16 residues. CDR1 is SEHNR, CDR2 FQNEAQ, per germline (reference sequence). V trimming: 2 bases; J trimming: 9 bases; junction bases outside the gene matches: 11. CDR3 amino acids: CASSLWGGTSRGEQFF. CDR3 DNA sequence: TGTGCCAGCAGCTTATGGGGGGGGACTAGCAGGGGTGAGCAGTTCTTC.

The chain combines TRBV5-1 with TRBJ2-1, with 7 bases fitting TRBD1. Germline-derived CDR1 and CDR2 are SGHRS and YFSETQ. The V gene end was trimmed by 3 bases and the J gene end by 8 bases; junction bases not matched to a gene: 17. CDR3 length: 17 residues. The CDR3 here is CASSSPLGGGLLDEQFF. CDR3 bases: TGCGCCAGCAGCTCCCCGTTAGGGGGCGGCCTTTTGGATGAGCAGTTCTTC.

This chain uses TRBV29-1 with TRBJ2-5, with a weak D call TRBD2 (5 bases). The J call may be incorrect, as the DNA end agrees better with TRBJ2-7. Germline CDR1 and CDR2: SQVTM and ANQGSEA. The CDR3 runs 14 residues. Written as DNA, the CDR3 is TGCAGCGTGGCAGAACACGGAGGTCCCTACGAGCAGTACTTC. Translating gives CSVAEHGGPYEQYF.

This chain links TRBV27 with TRBJ2-5, with 8 bases matching TRBD1. The CDR3 runs 17 residues. The germline V gene encodes CDR1 MNHEY and CDR2 SMNVEV (reference sequence). The V and J ends lost 4 bases and 5 bases, in that order; junction bases with no gene match: 15. The CDR3 region has the DNA TGTGCCAGCAGTTATTTCAACTTGGACAGGGACGGTGAGACCCAGTACTTC. This translates into CASSYFNLDRDGETQYF.

This chain uses TRBV5-6 with TRBJ1-5, with 11 bases aligning to TRBD1. V trimming: 7 bases; J trimming: 0 bases; junction bases outside the gene matches: 9. The CDR3 has 17 amino acids. The germline CDR1 and CDR2 sequences are SGHDT and YYEEEE. CDR3 coding DNA: TGTGCCAGCTCCGGGACAGGGGGACTATATAGCAATCAGCCCCAGCATTTT. Translation: CASSGTGGLYSNQPQHF.

The chain couples TRBV14 to TRBJ2-3; D remains unclear. CDR1 and CDR2 (germline): SGHDN, FVKESK. The V and J ends lost 4 bases and 6 bases respectively, with 11 bases between them. The CDR3 spans 13 residues. CDR3 bases: TGTGCCAGCAGCCCTTACCTCGGGGATACGCAGTATTTT. It codes for CASSPYLGDTQYF.

The gene calls are TRBV12-5 and TRBJ2-5; 7 positions match TRBD2. V dropped 6 bases and J dropped 5; count of bases not matched to a gene: 9. Per the germline V gene, CDR1 is LGHNT and CDR2 is FRNRAP. The CDR3 is 14 residues long. The CDR3 reads CASGGSWGGETQYF. The CDR3 DNA sequence: TGTGCTAGTGGAGGAAGTTGGGGGGGGGAGACCCAGTACTTC.

The CDR3 region has the DNA TGTGCCAGCAGCCACCTAGGGCAGGGAGGAAACATTCAGTACTTC. It yields the protein CASSHLGQGGNIQYF. The chain couples TRBV7-2 to TRBJ2-4, with D tentatively TRBD2 (6 bases). Between the trimmed V and J ends, which lost 5 bases and 6 bases, there was a span of 17 bases. From germline, CDR1 is SGHTA and CDR2 FQGNSA. The CDR3 spans 15 residues.

The J gene is TRBJ1-5, the V gene TRBV14, with D possibly being TRBD1 (6 bases). The CDR3 loop spans 13 amino acids. The V and J ends lost 4 bases and 7 bases respectively, with 11 bases between them. CDR1 and CDR2 from the germline V gene are SGHDN and FVKESK. The CDR3 loop is CASSPQGGQPQHF. The CDR3 nucleotides are TGTGCCAGCAGCCCACAGGGTGGACAGCCCCAGCATTTT. Full variable domain (rest looked up from reference TRBV14 and TRBJ1-5): EAGVTQFPSHSVIEKGQTVTLRCDPISGHDNLYWYRRVMGKEIKFLLHFVKESKQDESGMPNNRFLAERTGGTYSTLKVQPAELEDSGVYFCASSPQGGQPQHFGDGTRLSIL.

The rearrangement links TRBV6-5 to TRBJ1-5, with unresolved D. There are 14 residues in the CDR3. CDR1 and CDR2 from the germline V gene are MNHEY and SVGAGI. V dropped 1 base and J dropped 6 bases, with 10 bases sitting between them. In nucleotides, the CDR3 is TGTGCCAGCAGTTACTTCGAGGGTGGTCAGCCCCAGCATTTT. It is translated as CASSYFEGGQPQHF.